This T cell receptor (beta chain) was captured by sequencing in a study of OX40 agonist ivuxolimab in advanced cancers. As for the study in general: Patients were treated with intravenous ivuxolimab, dosed at 0.01 to 10 mg/kg and infused every 2 weeks. General study results and limits: Low clonal expansion, among the lowest seen, marked partial responders at 0.1-3.0 mg/kg. CD8+ T cells averaged more expanded clones than CD4+.

About this clone itself: The antigen is not known.

Trimming removed 4 bases from V and 4 bases from J, with 10 bases in between. The CDR3 runs 14 residues. Germline-derived CDR1 and CDR2 are SNHLY and FYNNEI. TCRdb keeps only in-frame clones here, not all; method: immunoSEQ multiplex PCR. The table lists tens of thousands of clones, over 65% of them singletons, with around 2% in the top ten. The clonotype was recovered from an adult with an advanced solid tumor such as melanoma, head and neck, liver or kidney cancer. The starting material was CD4+ or CD8+ T cells sorted from blood, obtained in a trial of the OX40 agonist ivuxolimab. The chain couples TRBV2 to TRBJ1-4; D is possibly TRBD1 (5 bases). CDR3 DNA sequence: TGTGCCAGCAGTGGGGGGACGGTTAATGAAAAACTGTTTTTT. Its protein product is CASSGGTVNEKLFF.